This TCR beta chain was recorded in a study of T cells in Graves' hyperthyroidism and ophthalmopathy. Amplified TCR beta CDR3 regions came from RNA transcripts. The HTBI set primed first-round TCR CDR3 RT-PCR. MiXCR was run by TCRdb on the multiplex PCR reads, yielding one entry per CDR3 protein. Among some 770,000 distinct CDR3 sequences listed, about 15% were seen once. V lost 2 bases and J lost 2, with 13 bases in between. Looked up from germline, CDR1 is WSHSY and CDR2 is SAAADI. The CDR3 runs 16 residues. Input material: blood. This TCR was sampled from a man younger than 35 with Graves' hyperthyroidism. This chain uses TRBV10-2 with TRBJ1-5; no clear D. CDR3 sequence reads: CASSEAGRPGNQPQHF. DNA for the CDR3: TGCGCCAGCAGTGAGGCGGGCAGGCCGGGCAATCAGCCCCAGCATTTT.